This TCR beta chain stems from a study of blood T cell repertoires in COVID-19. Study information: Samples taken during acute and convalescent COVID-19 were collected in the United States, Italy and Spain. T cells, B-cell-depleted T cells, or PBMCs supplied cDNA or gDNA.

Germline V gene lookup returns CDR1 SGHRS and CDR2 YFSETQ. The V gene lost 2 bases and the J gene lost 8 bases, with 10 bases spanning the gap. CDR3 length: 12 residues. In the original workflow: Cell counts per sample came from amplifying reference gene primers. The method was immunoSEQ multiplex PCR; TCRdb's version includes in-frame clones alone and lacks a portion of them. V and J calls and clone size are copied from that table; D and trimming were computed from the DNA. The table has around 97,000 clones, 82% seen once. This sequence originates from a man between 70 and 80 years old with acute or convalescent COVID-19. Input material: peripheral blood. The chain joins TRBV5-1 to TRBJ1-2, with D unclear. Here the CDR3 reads CASSFDTGGYTF. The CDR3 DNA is TGCGCCAGCAGCTTCGACACGGGAGGCTACACCTTC.